This T cell receptor beta chain derives from a study of T cells in tumors after PD-1 blockade (dated by TCRdb to between 2018 and 2020). The study in broad terms: Patients with prior checkpoint blockade, systemic immunosuppressant use, or recent radiotherapy or other anti-cancer therapy within 4 weeks were excluded. Patients received pembrolizumab 200 mg every 3 weeks or cemiplimab 350 mg every 2 weeks. Some patients also continued taking vismodegib 150 mg daily during anti-PD-1 treatment. To compare clonotypes in blood versus tumor, bulk TCR sequencing was run on 10 peripheral blood samples drawn from 5 patients. Paired single-cell RNA and TCR sequencing was done in the study on site-matched tumors from patients with BCC or SCC, both before and after anti-PD-1 therapy. RECIST version 1.1 was the standard used to evaluate clinical response. An average of around 100,000 TCR templates (range roughly 22,000-290,000) and 36,536 unique clonotypes was obtained for peripheral blood samples. The paper's findings and limits, for the study overall: Roughly two fifths of the TCR clonotypes from tumors also showed up in blood, and some novel exhausted tumor clones were present in pre-treatment blood, which suggests peripheral recruitment. The source of novel T cell clones was not identified and could include lymphoid organs or rare unexpanded clones within the tumor or its periphery.

Including cysteine and phenylalanine, the CDR3 has 15 amino acids. The DNA shown is the 45-base CDR3, in frame from base 1. Relative to germline, V is 2 bases shorter and J is 3 bases shorter, with 14 bases between their ends. CDR1 and CDR2, looked up from the germline V gene, are MNHEY and SVGAGI. For bulk TCRbeta sequencing, genomic DNA was extracted from tumor biopsies or peripheral blood, and input amounts ranged from roughly 550 ng to 6,004 ng. Histologically proven advanced or metastatic basal or squamous cell carcinoma was present in all patients, all of whom were poor candidates for surgical resection. The basal cell carcinoma cohort was made up of roughly eleven patients, and bulk tumor TCR sequencing was performed for 7 or 8 of these patients. The immunoSEQ platform was used to carry out deep TCRbeta sequencing. Regarding the original processing steps: Only productive rearrangements were exported from the immunoSEQ Analyzer for further analysis. Bulk TCRbeta clonotypes were assigned T cell phenotypes by matching to single-cell RNA+TCR-seq clones sharing the same TCRbeta sequence. Clone enrichment in tumor was computed as tumor frequency divided by PBMC frequency from bulk TCR sequencing. TCRs were grouped by GLIPH into specificity groups, defined as clusters of distinct TCRs likely recognizing common antigens via shared CDR3 motifs. Held by TCRdb, this immuneACCESS table contains in-frame sequences only and omits some clones. Under half of the omission traces to an unresolved V gene where checked; the cause of the rest is unknown. The V and J calls and the clone size are those of that table, but D and trimming were determined from the DNA. This sample gives under 6,500 clones in total; roughly 80% of them show up just once. The leading ten clones occupy about 48% of the sample.

Points on this clone: The specificity of this receptor is unknown. No base qualities exist here, and no much larger clone lies one base off it.

This chain joins TRBV6-5 to TRBJ2-7, with the D gene call left open. The sequence came from a human donor with advanced basal cell or squamous cell carcinoma (not recorded which). This material consisted of PBMCs, taken after anti-PD-1 therapy. The DNA reads TGTGCCAGCAGTTACGAGTCGCAGGAAGGCTACGAGCAGTACTTC. Translated, this is CASSYESQEGYEQYF.